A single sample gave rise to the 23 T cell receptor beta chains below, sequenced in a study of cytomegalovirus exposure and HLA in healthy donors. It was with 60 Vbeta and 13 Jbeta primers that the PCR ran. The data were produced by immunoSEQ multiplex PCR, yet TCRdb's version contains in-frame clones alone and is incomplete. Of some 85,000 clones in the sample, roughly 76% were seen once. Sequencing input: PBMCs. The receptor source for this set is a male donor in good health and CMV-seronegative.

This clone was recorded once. The CDR3 DNA follows: TGCGCCAGCAGCCAAGTAGGCAGGGAAAACAATGAGCAGTTCTTC. The encoded protein is CASSQVGRENNEQFF. V gene TRBV4-1 combines with J gene TRBJ2-1; perhaps TRBD1 as D (5 bases). Germline CDR1 is MGHRA and CDR2 is YSYEKL. CDR3 length: 15 residues. Deletions cut 1 base from V and 5 bases from J, with 12 bases between.

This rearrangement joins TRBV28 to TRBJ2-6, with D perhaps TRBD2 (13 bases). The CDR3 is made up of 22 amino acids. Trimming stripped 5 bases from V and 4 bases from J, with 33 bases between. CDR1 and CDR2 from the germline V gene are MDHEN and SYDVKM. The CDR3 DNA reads TGTGCCAGCAGTGGGACAGGGGGCAACCGACTAGCGGGAGGAGCCGGGGCCAACGTCCTGACTTTC. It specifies CASSGTGGNRLAGGAGANVLTF.

The DNA for the CDR3 is TGTGCCAGTATTCCTCAGGGTGGCACTGAAGCTTTCTTT. It is translated as CASIPQGGTEAFF. The V call is TRBV19, the J call TRBJ1-1, with D perhaps TRBD1 (5 bases). V was shortened by 7 bases and J by 4 bases, with 13 bases between the two germline ends. CDR3 length: 13 amino acids. CDR1 is LNHDA, CDR2 SQIVND, per germline (reference sequence).

The CDR3 here is CASSLGRGPQETQYF. In nucleotides, the CDR3 is TGTGCCAGCAGCTTAGGGCGGGGGCCGCAAGAGACCCAGTACTTC. The chain combines TRBV7-8 with TRBJ2-5, with D maybe TRBD2 (7 bases). The germline CDR1 and CDR2 sequences are SGHVS and FQNEAQ. The germline V and J ends were trimmed by 1 base and 2 bases, with 11 bases remaining between them. The CDR3 consists of 15 residues.

Here the CDR3 reads CASSSTASNEKLFF. The DNA for the CDR3 is TGTGCCAGCAGCTCGACGGCTAGCAATGAAAAACTGTTTTTT. The rearrangement uses TRBV5-4 and TRBJ1-4; D gene uncertain. The germline gives CDR1 SGHNT, CDR2 YYREEE (reference sequence). CDR3 length: 14 amino acids. V was shortened by 3 bases and J by 5 bases, with 11 bases between the two germline ends.

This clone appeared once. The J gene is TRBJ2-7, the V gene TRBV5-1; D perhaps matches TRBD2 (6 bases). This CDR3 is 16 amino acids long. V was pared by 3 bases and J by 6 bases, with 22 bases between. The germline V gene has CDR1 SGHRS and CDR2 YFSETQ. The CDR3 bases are TGCGCCAGCAGCTCTGGGGTTGGTAGCGGCACCTCCGAGCAGTACTTC. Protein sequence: CASSSGVGSGTSEQYF. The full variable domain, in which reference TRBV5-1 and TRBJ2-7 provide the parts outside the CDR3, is KAGVTQTPRYLIKTRGQQVTLSCSPISGHRSVSWYQQTPGQGLQFLFEYFSETQRNKGNFPGRFSGRQFSNSRSEMNVSTLELGDSALYLCASSSGVGSGTSEQYFGPGTRLTVT.

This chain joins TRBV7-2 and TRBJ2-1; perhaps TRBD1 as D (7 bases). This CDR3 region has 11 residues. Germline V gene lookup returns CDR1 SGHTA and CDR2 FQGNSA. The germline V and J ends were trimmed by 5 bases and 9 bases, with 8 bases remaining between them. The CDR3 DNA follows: TGTGCCAGCAGCCAGGGGGGTGAGCAGTTCTTC. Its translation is CASSQGGEQFF. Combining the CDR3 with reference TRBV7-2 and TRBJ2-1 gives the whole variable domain GAGVSQSPSNKVTEKGKDVELRCDPISGHTALYWYRQSLGQGLEFLIYFQGNSAPDKSGLPSDRFSAERTGGSVSTLTIQRTQQEDSAVYLCASSQGGEQFFGPGTRLTVL.

The CDR3 coding sequence is TGTGCCAGCAGCTTAAGACTAGCGGCAGATACGCAGTATTTT. Translated, it gives CASSLRLAADTQYF. The chain joins TRBV11-2 to TRBJ2-3, with TRBD2 identical over 9 bases. V trimming: 2 bases; J trimming: 4 bases; junction bases outside the gene matches: 1. Germline lookup yields CDR1 SGHAT and CDR2 FQNNGV. This CDR3 is 14 amino acids long.

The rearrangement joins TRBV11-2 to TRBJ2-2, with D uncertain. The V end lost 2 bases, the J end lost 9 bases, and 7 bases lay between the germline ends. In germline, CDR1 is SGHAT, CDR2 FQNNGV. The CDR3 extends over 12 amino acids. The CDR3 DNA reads TGTGCCAGCAGCTTAATTTTAAGGGAGCTGTTTTTT. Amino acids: CASSLILRELFF.

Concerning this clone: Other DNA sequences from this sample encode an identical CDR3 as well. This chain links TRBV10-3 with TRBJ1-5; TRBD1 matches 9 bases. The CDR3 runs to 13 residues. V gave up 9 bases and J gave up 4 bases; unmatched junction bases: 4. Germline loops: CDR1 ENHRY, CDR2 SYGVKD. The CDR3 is CAIGTGTNQPQHF. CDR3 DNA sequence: TGTGCCATAGGGACAGGGACAAATCAGCCCCAGCATTTT.

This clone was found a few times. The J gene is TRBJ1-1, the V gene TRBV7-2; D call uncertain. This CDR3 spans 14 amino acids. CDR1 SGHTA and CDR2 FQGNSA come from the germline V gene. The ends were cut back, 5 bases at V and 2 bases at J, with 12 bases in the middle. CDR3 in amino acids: CASSPGGLNTEAFF. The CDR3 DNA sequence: TGTGCCAGCAGCCCAGGTGGACTAAACACTGAAGCTTTCTTT.

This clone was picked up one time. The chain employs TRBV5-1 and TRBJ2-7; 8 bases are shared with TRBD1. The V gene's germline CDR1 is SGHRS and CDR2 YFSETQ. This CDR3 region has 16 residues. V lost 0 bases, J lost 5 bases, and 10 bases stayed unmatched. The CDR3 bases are TGCGCCAGCAGCTTGGTCCCCTCTGGACAGGGTAACGAGCAGTACTTC. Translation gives CASSLVPSGQGNEQYF.

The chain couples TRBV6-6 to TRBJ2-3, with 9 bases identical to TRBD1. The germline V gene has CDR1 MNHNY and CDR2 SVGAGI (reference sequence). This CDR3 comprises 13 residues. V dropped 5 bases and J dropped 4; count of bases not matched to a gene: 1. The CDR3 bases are TGTGCCAGCAGTGGACAGGGGTCAGATACGCAGTATTTT. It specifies CASSGQGSDTQYF.

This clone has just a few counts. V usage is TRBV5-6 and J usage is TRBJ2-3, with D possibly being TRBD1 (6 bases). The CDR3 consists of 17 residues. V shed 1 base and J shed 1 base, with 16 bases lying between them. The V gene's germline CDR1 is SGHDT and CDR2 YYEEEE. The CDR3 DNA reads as TGTGCCAGCAGCTTGTCAGGGACATCACGGGGCACAGATACGCAGTATTTT. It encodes CASSLSGTSRGTDTQYF. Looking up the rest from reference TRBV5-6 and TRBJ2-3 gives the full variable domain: DAGVTQSPTHLIKTRGQQVTLRCSPKSGHDTVSWYQQALGQGPQFIFQYYEEEERQRGNFPDRFSGHQFPNYSSELNVNALLLGDSALYLCASSLSGTSRGTDTQYFGPGTRLTVL.

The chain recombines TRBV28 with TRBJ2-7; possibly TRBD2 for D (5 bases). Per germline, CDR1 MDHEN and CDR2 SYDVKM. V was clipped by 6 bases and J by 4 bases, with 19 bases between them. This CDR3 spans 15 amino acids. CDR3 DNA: TGTGCCAGCAGCGGGGTTCTGGAAGCTGGTTACGAGCAGTACTTC. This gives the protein CASSGVLEAGYEQYF.

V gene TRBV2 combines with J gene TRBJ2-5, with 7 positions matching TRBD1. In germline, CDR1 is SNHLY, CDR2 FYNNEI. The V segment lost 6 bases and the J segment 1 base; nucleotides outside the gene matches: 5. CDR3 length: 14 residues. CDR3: CASRVGQLQETQYF. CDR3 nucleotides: TGTGCCAGCAGGGTGGGACAGCTCCAAGAGACCCAGTACTTC.

CDR3 DNA sequence: TGTGCCAGCAGTAGCCCTCGGGGAGGGGGCTCTGGGGCCAACGTCCTGACTTTC. This codes for CASSSPRGGGSGANVLTF. The V and J genes are TRBV28 and TRBJ2-6; D might be TRBD2 (7 bases). The CDR3 is 18 amino acids. Germline-derived CDR1 and CDR2 are MDHEN and SYDVKM. V was trimmed by 5 bases and J by 0 bases, leaving 17 bases between them.

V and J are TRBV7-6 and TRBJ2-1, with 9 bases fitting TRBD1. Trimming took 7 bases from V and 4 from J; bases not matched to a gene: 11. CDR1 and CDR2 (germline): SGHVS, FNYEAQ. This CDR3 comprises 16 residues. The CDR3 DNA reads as TGTGCCAGCAACTCCGGACCGGGACAGGGTTACAATGAGCAGTTCTTC. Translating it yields CASNSGPGQGYNEQFF.

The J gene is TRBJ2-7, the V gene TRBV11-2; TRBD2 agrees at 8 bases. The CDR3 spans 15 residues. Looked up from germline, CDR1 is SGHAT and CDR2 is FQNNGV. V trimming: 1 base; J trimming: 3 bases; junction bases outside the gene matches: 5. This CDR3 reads CASSLGGRLGYEQYF. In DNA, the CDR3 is TGTGCCAGCAGCTTAGGCGGGAGGTTGGGCTACGAGCAGTACTTC.

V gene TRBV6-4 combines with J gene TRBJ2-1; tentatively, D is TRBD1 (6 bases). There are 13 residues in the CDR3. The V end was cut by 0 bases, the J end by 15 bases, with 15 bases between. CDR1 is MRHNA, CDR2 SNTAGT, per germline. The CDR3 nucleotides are TGTGCCAGCAGTGACTCCCCCGGACAGTTCGCGTTCTTC. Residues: CASSDSPGQFAFF.

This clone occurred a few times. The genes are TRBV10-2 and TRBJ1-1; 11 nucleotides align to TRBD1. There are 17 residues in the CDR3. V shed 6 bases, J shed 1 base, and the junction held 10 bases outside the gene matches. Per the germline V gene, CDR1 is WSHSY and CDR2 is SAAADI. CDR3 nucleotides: TGCGCCAGCAGGGTCGGACAGGGGGCGGGAAGGAACACTGAAGCTTTCTTT. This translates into CASRVGQGAGRNTEAFF.

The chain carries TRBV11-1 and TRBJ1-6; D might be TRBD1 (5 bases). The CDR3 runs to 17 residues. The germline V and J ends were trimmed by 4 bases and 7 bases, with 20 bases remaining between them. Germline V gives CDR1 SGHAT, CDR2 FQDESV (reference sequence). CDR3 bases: TGTGCCAGCAGCTGGGGCCGGGTGGTGGAAAAGAATTCACCCCTCCACTTT. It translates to CASSWGRVVEKNSPLHF.

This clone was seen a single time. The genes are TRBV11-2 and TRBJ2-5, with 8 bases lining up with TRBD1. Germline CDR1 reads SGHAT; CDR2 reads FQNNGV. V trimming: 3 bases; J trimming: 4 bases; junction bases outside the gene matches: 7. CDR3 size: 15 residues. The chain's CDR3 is CASSFQGAARETQYF. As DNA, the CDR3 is TGTGCCAGCAGCTTCCAGGGGGCTGCCCGAGAGACCCAGTACTTC.